Reported below is one T cell receptor (beta chain). Its antigen remains unknown. The CDR3 spans 18 residues. Germline values: CDR1 SGDLS, CDR2 YYNGEE. V dropped 3 bases and J dropped 4; count of bases not matched to a gene: 10. Unique molecular identifiers were carried by the TCR beta cDNA libraries. TCRdb re-derived calls from the PCR reads in MiXCR, one entry per CDR3 protein. The repertoire holds about 770,000 distinct CDR3 sequences, 40% to 55% seen once, with 4.9% in the top ten. This sample is part of a study of post-analysis software for immune sequencing data. Study outcomes and limitations: Those with multiple sclerosis, the patient group, showed significantly lower normalized Chao1 diversity than controls. Patients carried five TRBV segments more frequently than controls did, and TRBV5-6, TRBV5-1 and TRBV20-1 were among them.

The sequenced material came from blood. The gene calls are TRBV9 and TRBJ2-1; 13 bases line up with TRBD2. The source is a girl aged 5 to 17 with multiple sclerosis. The CDR3 bases are TGTGCCAGCAGCGCTCGACTAGCGGGAGGAGGGGTGTACAATGAGCAGTTCTTC. As protein: CASSARLAGGGVYNEQFF.